The next 22 T cell receptor beta chains were all read from a single sample in a study of cytomegalovirus exposure and HLA in healthy donors. The assay was immunoSEQ multiplex PCR, and TCRdb's table has in-frame clones only and misses some. In the table there are tens of thousands of clones, 85% to 95% of which are singletons. Sequenced input: PBMCs. These receptors were taken from a woman between 18 and 29 years old in good health and CMV-seronegative.

The chain combines TRBV7-2 with TRBJ2-7, with 10 bases fitting TRBD2. Germline V CDR1 and CDR2: SGHTA, FQGNSA. This CDR3 contains 16 residues. The V and J ends lost 1 base and 6 bases, in that order; junction bases with no gene match: 9. The CDR3 region is CASSLGAGGLELEQYF. For the CDR3, the DNA is TGTGCCAGCAGCTTAGGAGCGGGGGGGCTTGAGCTCGAGCAGTACTTC.

The chain is built from TRBV10-3 and TRBJ1-1, with D unresolved. V dropped 8 bases and J dropped 3 bases, with 10 bases sitting between them. This CDR3 is 12 amino acids long. The germline V gene encodes CDR1 ENHRY and CDR2 SYGVKD. The chain's CDR3 is CAIPKEYTEAFF. CDR3 bases: TGTGCCATCCCGAAGGAGTACACTGAAGCTTTCTTT.

The chain couples TRBV27 to TRBJ2-3; TRBD2 matches at 10 bases. With 3 bases clipped from V and 6 bases from J, the junction kept 6 bases outside the gene matches. Germline-derived CDR1 and CDR2 are MNHEY and SMNVEV (reference sequence). The CDR3 consists of 15 residues. The DNA of the CDR3 is TGTGCCAGCAGTTTTAAGCGGGGGGGCCCTGATACGCAGTATTTT. Residues: CASSFKRGGPDTQYF.

V gene TRBV6-5 combines with J gene TRBJ1-5, with 9 positions matching TRBD1. The CDR3 is made up of 15 amino acids. J lost 6 bases, V lost 5 bases, and 8 bases had no gene match. The germline V gene encodes CDR1 MNHEY and CDR2 SVGAGI. The DNA of the CDR3 is TGTGCCAGCAGTCGGGGGGACAGGGAGGGTCAGCCCCAGCATTTT. Amino acids: CASSRGDREGQPQHF.

The CDR3 is CASSLAGPSYEQYF. In DNA, the CDR3 is TGTGCCAGCAGCTTGGCAGGTCCTTCCTACGAGCAGTACTTC. The chain couples TRBV5-4 to TRBJ2-7, with no clear D. The CDR3 is 14 residues long. V lost 0 bases and J 1 base, leaving 8 bases between the germline ends. Germline CDR1 is SGHNT and CDR2 is YYREEE (reference sequence).

The rearrangement joins TRBV5-1 to TRBJ1-1; D is possibly TRBD1 (5 bases). V was trimmed by 4 bases and J by 0 bases, leaving 10 bases between them. The CDR3 sequence is 14 residues long. The germline V gene has CDR1 SGHRS and CDR2 YFSETQ. DNA of the CDR3: TGCGCCAGCAGCGACAGTCTCATGAACACTGAAGCTTTCTTT. As protein: CASSDSLMNTEAFF.

V usage is TRBV28 and J usage is TRBJ1-1; D unclear. V was clipped by 2 bases and J by 11 bases, with 15 bases between them. Germline V gene lookup returns CDR1 MDHEN and CDR2 SYDVKM. The CDR3 extends over 13 amino acids. CDR3 coding DNA: TGTGCCAGCAGTTTACCCTCCCGAGTTTCCGCTTTCTTT. Protein sequence: CASSLPSRVSAFF.

This clone was counted a few times. The chain joins TRBV7-9 to TRBJ1-6; 7 bases line up with TRBD1. The CDR3 totals 16 residues. Germline CDR1 and CDR2: SEHNR and FQNEAQ (reference sequence). With 5 bases clipped from V and 1 base from J, the junction kept 5 bases outside the gene matches. CDR3 bases: TGTGCCAGCAGCGGCAACAGGGGATCCTATAATTCACCCCTCCACTTT. Its protein is CASSGNRGSYNSPLHF.

The chain combines TRBV21-1 with TRBJ1-6. TRBV21-1 is listed as a pseudogene. CDR3 length: 21 residues. CDR3 region: CASSKEGGGPPTWASNSPLHF. For the CDR3, the DNA is TGTGCCAGCAGCAAGGAGGGAGGGGGGCCCCCCACTTGGGCCTCTAATTCACCCCTCCACTTT.

The rearrangement uses TRBV6-1 and TRBJ1-4, with unresolved D. The CDR3 is 15 amino acids. The ends were cut back, 2 bases at V and 3 bases at J, with 10 bases in the middle. The germline gives CDR1 MNHNS, CDR2 SASEGT. The CDR3 DNA sequence: TGTGCCAGCAGTGAAAGGAGGGTAGCTAATGAAAAACTGTTTTTT. Amino acid sequence: CASSERRVANEKLFF.

The V and J genes are TRBV28 and TRBJ1-4; maybe TRBD1 (6 bases). This CDR3 comprises 14 residues. V lost 6 bases and J 3 bases, leaving 11 bases between the germline ends. Germline CDR1 is MDHEN and CDR2 is SYDVKM. CDR3 nucleotides: TGTGCCAGCAGACAAGGGGGTGCTAATGAAAAACTGTTTTTT. This encodes CASRQGGANEKLFF.

The chain has TRBV7-2 and TRBJ1-5; possible D gene TRBD1, 5 bases. The V and J ends lost 1 base and 6 bases respectively, with 10 bases between them. There are 14 residues in the CDR3. Germline CDR1 SGHTA, CDR2 FQGNSA. The DNA for the CDR3 is TGTGCCAGCAGCTTAGGTCAGGGCGGTCAGCCCCAGCATTTT. Its translation: CASSLGQGGQPQHF.

The V call is TRBV18, the J call TRBJ1-2, with a tentative D call TRBD1 (6 bases). The CDR3 has 15 amino acids. Trimming removed 4 bases at V and 3 bases at J, with 15 bases between. Germline V CDR1 and CDR2: KGHSH, LQKENI. Written as DNA, the CDR3 is TGTGCCAGCTCACGACGGACAGCACCAGACTATGGCTACACCTTC. It is translated as CASSRRTAPDYGYTF. Using reference TRBV18 and TRBJ1-2 for the parts outside the CDR3, the full variable domain is NAGVMQNPRHLVRRRGQEARLRCSPMKGHSHVYWYRQLPEEGLKFMVYLQKENIIDESGMPKERFSAEFPKEGPSILRIQQVVRGDSAAYFCASSRRTAPDYGYTFGSGTRLTVV.

The genes are TRBV27 and TRBJ1-4; weak D call: TRBD1 (5 bases). Germline assignment: CDR1 MNHEY and CDR2 SMNVEV (reference sequence). V lost 3 bases, J lost 0 bases, and 11 bases lay in between. The CDR3 totals 16 residues. CDR3 DNA sequence: TGTGCCAGCAGTTTTAGTAGGGGAACAACTAATGAAAAACTGTTTTTT. This gives the protein CASSFSRGTTNEKLFF.

This chain links TRBV7-2 with TRBJ2-3; 10 nucleotides align to TRBD2. The CDR3 totals 15 residues. V lost 7 bases, J lost 7 bases, and 11 bases stayed unmatched. Germline-derived CDR1 and CDR2 are SGHTA and FQGNSA. The CDR3 region has the DNA TGTGCCAGCATCCCGGGGAGCGGGGGGGCAAATACGCAGTATTTT. Amino acid sequence: CASIPGSGGANTQYF.

Notes on this clone: One end of the junction is discordant with germline, which a read error may explain. The chain uses TRBV6-1 and TRBJ1-1; TRBD1 is a possible D gene (6 bases). Germline lookup yields CDR1 MNHNS and CDR2 SASEGT. CDR3 length equals 15 residues. CDR3 nucleotide sequence: TGTGCCAGCCGTGAGGGTGGTGGGGGCGCGAGTGAAGCTTTCTTT. Translated: CASREGGGGASEAFF.

This clone was seen a few times. V and J are TRBV19 and TRBJ1-4; D is uncertain. Germline loops: CDR1 LNHDA, CDR2 SQIVND (reference sequence). Trimming pared 6 bases from V and 4 bases from J, leaving 3 bases between. The CDR3 loop spans 11 amino acids. The CDR3 spells CASSLNEKLFF. CDR3 DNA: TGTGCCAGTAGCCTTAATGAAAAACTGTTTTTT. Combining the CDR3 with reference TRBV19 and TRBJ1-4 gives the whole variable domain DGGITQSPKYLFRKEGQNVTLSCEQNLNHDAMYWYRQDPGQGLRLIYYSQIVNDFQKGDIAEGYSVSREKKESFPLTVTSAQKNPTAFYLCASSLNEKLFFGSGTQLSVL.

The chain has TRBV9 and TRBJ1-6; 7 bases align to TRBD1. V lost 0 bases and J lost 6; bases outside the gene matches: 3. Germline CDR1 reads SGDLS; CDR2 reads YYNGEE. The CDR3 loop spans 15 amino acids. The CDR3, as DNA: TGTGCCAGCAGCGTAGGGGACAGATCTAATTCACCCCTCCACTTT. Protein product: CASSVGDRSNSPLHF.

The rearrangement uses TRBV2 and TRBJ2-6; 10 nucleotides line up with TRBD2. Germline CDR1 reads SNHLY; CDR2 reads FYNNEI. The CDR3 runs 19 residues. The V gene end was trimmed by 6 bases and the J gene end by 1 base; junction bases not matched to a gene: 12. CDR3 amino acids: CASREGYGTSVSGANVLTF. CDR3 coding DNA: TGTGCCAGCAGAGAGGGGTACGGGACTAGCGTTTCTGGGGCCAACGTCCTGACTTTC.

The V gene is TRBV10-1, the J gene TRBJ2-3; TRBD1 matches at 9 bases. The trim removed 6 bases at V and 3 bases at J, leaving 10 bases unmatched. The CDR3 is made up of 16 amino acids. Germline V lookup: CDR1 WNHNN, CDR2 SYGVQD (reference sequence). The CDR3 DNA reads as TGCGCCAGCAGAATAACAGGGGGCGTCGGTACAGATACGCAGTATTTT. As protein: CASRITGGVGTDTQYF.

V and J are TRBV7-2 and TRBJ1-5; TRBD1 might be the D (5 bases). This CDR3 comprises 15 residues. From germline, CDR1 is SGHTA and CDR2 FQGNSA. Trimming removed 4 bases from V and 4 bases from J, with 14 bases in between. The CDR3 coding sequence is TGTGCCAGCAGCTGGGGTGACAGCCGTAATCAGCCCCAGCATTTT. This translates into CASSWGDSRNQPQHF.

The rearrangement joins TRBV10-1 to TRBJ2-3, with D perhaps TRBD2 (5 bases). The CDR3 totals 14 residues. The V gene lost 1 base and the J gene lost 4 bases, with 9 bases spanning the gap. In germline, CDR1 is WNHNN, CDR2 SYGVQD (reference sequence). The CDR3 protein is CASSEYRGADTQYF. The CDR3 DNA reads as TGCGCCAGCAGTGAGTACCGGGGAGCAGATACGCAGTATTTT.